This passage covers 5 T cell receptor beta chains from one sample sequenced in a study of blood T cell repertoires in COVID-19. TCRdb's table, derived via immunoSEQ multiplex PCR, lists solely in-frame clones and lacks some. The table includes hundreds of thousands of clones, around 81% detected once. The sequenced sample consisted of peripheral blood. Source of these receptors: a woman in her fifties or sixties with active or convalescent COVID-19.

V and J are TRBV5-1 and TRBJ2-3; tentative D call: TRBD1 (6 bases). The CDR3 runs to 14 residues. The V gene's germline CDR1 is SGHRS and CDR2 YFSETQ. V was pared by 0 bases and J by 5 bases, with 10 bases between. The CDR3 loop reads CASSLGGGEDTQYF. Here the CDR3 DNA reads TGCGCCAGCAGCTTGGGAGGGGGAGAAGATACGCAGTATTTT.

This clone was detected a few times. Other DNA sequences in this sample translate to the same CDR3. This sequence joins TRBV19 and TRBJ1-5; 7 positions match TRBD1. V shed 5 bases, J shed 4 bases, and the junction held 2 bases outside the gene matches. CDR1 and CDR2 (germline): LNHDA, SQIVND (reference sequence). The CDR3 has 13 amino acids. The CDR3 sequence is CASSRDRNQPQHF. The CDR3 region has the DNA TGTGCCAGTAGTCGGGACAGAAATCAGCCCCAGCATTTT.

The rearrangement uses TRBV7-2 and TRBJ2-7; 10 nucleotides match TRBD2. This CDR3 is 17 amino acids long. Germline V gene lookup returns CDR1 SGHTA and CDR2 FQGNSA. The J segment lost 2 bases and the V segment lost 5 bases, leaving 12 bases of the junction unmatched. The CDR3 sequence: CASSRRTTSGIAYEQYF. CDR3 coding DNA: TGTGCCAGCAGCCGCCGCACTACTAGCGGGATAGCCTACGAGCAGTACTTC.

Only one count was recorded for this clone. The rearrangement joins TRBV27 to TRBJ1-3; D is unresolved. Looked up from germline, CDR1 is MNHEY and CDR2 is SMNVEV (reference sequence). The CDR3 has 14 amino acids. V was pared by 3 bases and J by 0 bases, with 6 bases between. The CDR3 loop reads CASSFGGSGNTIYF. CDR3 in DNA: TGTGCCAGCAGTTTCGGTGGCTCTGGAAACACCATATATTTT.

This chain uses TRBV19 with TRBJ2-3; D call uncertain. The germline CDR1 and CDR2 sequences are LNHDA and SQIVND (reference sequence). Trimming cost V 6 bases and J 0 bases, with 7 bases left between them. This CDR3 contains 13 residues. CDR3 protein: CASRGPSTDTQYF. The CDR3 DNA reads TGTGCCAGTAGGGGCCCGAGCACAGATACGCAGTATTTT.